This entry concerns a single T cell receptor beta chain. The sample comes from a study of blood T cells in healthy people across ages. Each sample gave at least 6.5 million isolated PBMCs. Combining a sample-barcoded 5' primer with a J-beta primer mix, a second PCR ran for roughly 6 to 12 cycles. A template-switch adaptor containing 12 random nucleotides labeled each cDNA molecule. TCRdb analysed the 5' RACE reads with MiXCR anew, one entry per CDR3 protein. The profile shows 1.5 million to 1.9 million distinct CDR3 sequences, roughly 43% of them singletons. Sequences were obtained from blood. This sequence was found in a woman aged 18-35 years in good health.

This CDR3 reads CASSERLDTQYF. The CDR3 region has the DNA TGTGCCAGCAGTGAAAGGCTAGATACGCAGTATTTT. The chain couples TRBV2 to TRBJ2-3; D is ambiguous. Germline assignment: CDR1 SNHLY and CDR2 FYNNEI. Deletions cut 2 bases from V and 5 bases from J, with 5 bases between. The CDR3 has 12 residues.